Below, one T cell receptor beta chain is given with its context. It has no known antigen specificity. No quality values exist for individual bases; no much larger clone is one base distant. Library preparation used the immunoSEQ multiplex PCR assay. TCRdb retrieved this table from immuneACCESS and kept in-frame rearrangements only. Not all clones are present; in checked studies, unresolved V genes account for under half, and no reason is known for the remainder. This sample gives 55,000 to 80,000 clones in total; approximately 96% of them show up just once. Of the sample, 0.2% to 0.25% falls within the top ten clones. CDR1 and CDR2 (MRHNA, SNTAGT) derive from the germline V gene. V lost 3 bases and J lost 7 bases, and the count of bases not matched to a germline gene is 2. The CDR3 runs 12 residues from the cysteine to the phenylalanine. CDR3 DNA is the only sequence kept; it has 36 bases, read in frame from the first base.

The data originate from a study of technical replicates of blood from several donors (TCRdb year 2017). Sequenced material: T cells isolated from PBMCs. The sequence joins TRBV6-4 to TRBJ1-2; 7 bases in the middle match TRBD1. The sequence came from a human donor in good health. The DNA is TGTGCCAGCAGTGATTACAGGGGTGGCTACACCTTC. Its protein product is CASSDYRGGYTF.